This T cell receptor beta chain was captured in a study of blood T cell repertoires in COVID-19. Study overall: The cDNA or gDNA used as material had been derived from T cells, B-cell-depleted T cells, or PBMCs.

Participant-given clinical history determined each cohort assignment. In Cohort 3, a recovered donor had either two negative PCRs, clearance, or symptom resolution. CDR3 length: 11 residues. V was trimmed by 7 bases and J by 4 bases, leaving 6 bases between them. Methods used by the authors: Researchers report that nucleated cell counts were estimated from reference gene primer amplification. Clones were read by immunoSEQ multiplex PCR, and TCRdb kept only the in-frame ones, dropping some. V, J and clone size reflect that table, while D and trimming were determined from the DNA. Of about 440,000 clones in the sample, 90% were seen once.

The clonotype originates from a man aged 18 to 29 who had recovered from COVID-19. This chain links TRBV12-3 or TRBV12-4 with TRBJ2-3; D is unclear. Sequencing used PBMCs or T cells enriched from blood (not recorded which). The chain's CDR3 is CASTLSDTQYF. The CDR3 coding sequence is TGTGCCAGCACCCTATCAGATACGCAGTATTTT.